This paragraph reports one T cell receptor beta chain. Its antigen is not known. With 3 bases clipped from V and 3 bases from J, the junction kept 5 bases outside the gene matches. In germline, CDR1 is SGHRS, CDR2 YFSETQ. The CDR3 has 18 amino acids. This record belongs to a study of T cells after yellow fever vaccination. Study-level background: SMART-Seq v4 Ultra Low Input served to prepare low-cell-number fractions.

Template switching with 5'RACE generated the TCR cDNA and added a universal primer site and UMIs. TCRdb reprocessed the 5' RACE reads with MiXCR, giving one entry per CDR3 protein. This sample has some 250,000 distinct CDR3 sequences; 6.9% occur once, and the top ten carry about 0.9%. Notes on the study in general: Weaker, the secondary response had a peak occurring faster, on day 5 versus 15.

The material sequenced was CD4+ T cells sorted from PBMCs, taken 15 days after the yellow fever booster vaccination. The V gene is TRBV5-1, the J gene TRBJ2-6, with 14 bases fitting TRBD2. The sequence came from a man aged 30-40 years who received the YFV17D yellow fever vaccine. Here the CDR3 reads CASSSGLAGADGANVLTF. The DNA of the CDR3 is TGCGCCAGCAGCTCGGGACTAGCGGGAGCCGATGGGGCCAACGTCCTGACTTTC.